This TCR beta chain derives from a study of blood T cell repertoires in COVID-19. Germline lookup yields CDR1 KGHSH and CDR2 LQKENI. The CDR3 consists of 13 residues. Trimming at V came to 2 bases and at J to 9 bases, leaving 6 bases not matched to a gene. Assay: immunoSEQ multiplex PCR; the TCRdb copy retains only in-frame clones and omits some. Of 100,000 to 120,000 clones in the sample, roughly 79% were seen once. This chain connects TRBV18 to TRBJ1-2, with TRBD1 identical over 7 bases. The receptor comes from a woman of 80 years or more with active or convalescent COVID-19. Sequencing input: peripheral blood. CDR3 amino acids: CASSPWDSGRYTF. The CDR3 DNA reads TGTGCCAGCTCACCATGGGACAGCGGGCGCTACACCTTC.